The 10 T cell receptor beta chains below all came from one sample that was sequenced in a study of blood T cell repertoires in COVID-19. TCRdb keeps only in-frame clones here, not all; method: immunoSEQ multiplex PCR. This table holds some 270,000 clones, approximately 85% found once. What was sequenced was PBMCs or T cells enriched from blood (not recorded which). The receptors here all came from a woman aged 45-60 years who had been exposed to COVID-19.

The chain couples TRBV15 to TRBJ1-4; D remains ambiguous. The length of the CDR3 is 12 residues. Germline V gene sequence: CDR1 LNHNV, CDR2 YYDKDF (reference sequence). The V and J ends lost 3 bases and 6 bases respectively, with 5 bases between them. CDR3 coding DNA: TGTGCCACCAGCAGCTTCGATGAAAAACTGTTTTTT. It translates to CATSSFDEKLFF.

The chain combines TRBV11-2 with TRBJ2-7, with 9 nucleotides matching TRBD1. The CDR3 runs to 14 residues. In germline, CDR1 is SGHAT, CDR2 FQNNGV. With 7 bases clipped from V and 9 bases from J, the junction kept 13 bases outside the gene matches. CDR3 sequence (DNA): TGTGCCAGCACCCCCGCGGGACAGGGTCAGGGGCAGTACTTC. Its protein is CASTPAGQGQGQYF.

V usage is TRBV5-1 and J usage is TRBJ1-1; the match to TRBD1 covers 7 bases. The V gene end was trimmed by 3 bases and the J gene end by 11 bases; junction bases not matched to a gene: 13. CDR1 is SGHRS and CDR2 is YFSETQ in the germline V gene. This CDR3 has 14 residues. The DNA of the CDR3 is TGCGCCAGCAGCTCGAGAACAGGGGCCTCGCGGGCTTTCTTT. Protein product: CASSSRTGASRAFF.

The J gene is TRBJ1-2, the V gene TRBV10-3; TRBD1 aligns across 9 bases. Trimming at V came to 10 bases and at J to 4 bases, leaving 10 bases not matched to a gene. This CDR3 comprises 14 residues. Germline V gene lookup returns CDR1 ENHRY and CDR2 SYGVKD. The CDR3 region is CATRGDRDVYGYTF. The CDR3 DNA follows: TGTGCCACACGAGGGGACAGGGACGTCTATGGCTACACCTTC.

The chain is built from TRBV5-3 and TRBJ2-2; D gene unclear. TRBV5-3 is known as an ORF, though its function is uncertain. The CDR3 is 16 amino acids. The V gene lost 0 bases and the J gene lost 6 bases, with 15 bases spanning the gap. The CDR3 sequence: CARSLGARHKAGELFF. Here the CDR3 DNA reads TGTGCCAGAAGCTTGGGAGCGCGGCATAAGGCCGGGGAGCTGTTTTTT.

In this sample, this clone turned up a few times. The chain employs TRBV18 and TRBJ2-7; the D gene is possibly TRBD2 (5 bases). CDR1 and CDR2 from the germline V gene are KGHSH and LQKENI. Trimming removed 1 base at V and 2 bases at J, with 6 bases between. This CDR3 is built from 13 residues. As DNA, the CDR3 is TGTGCCAGCTCACCACAGGGAGCCTACGAGCAGTACTTC. It codes for CASSPQGAYEQYF.

The V gene is TRBV14, the J gene TRBJ2-3; maybe TRBD2 (5 bases). V lost 2 bases to trimming and J lost 7 bases, with 16 bases between them. This CDR3 has 15 residues. The germline V gene encodes CDR1 SGHDN and CDR2 FVKESK. The CDR3 loop is CASSQQRAEFNTQYF. In DNA form, the CDR3 reads TGTGCCAGCAGCCAACAGAGGGCGGAGTTCAATACGCAGTATTTT.

This chain links TRBV5-5 with TRBJ1-6; TRBD1 aligns across 8 bases. CDR1 and CDR2 from the germline V gene are SGHKS and YYEKEE (reference sequence). V was pared by 3 bases and J by 6 bases, with 8 bases of the junction left unmatched. The CDR3 length is 16 residues. The CDR3 sequence: CASSSGQADGNSPLHF. The DNA for the CDR3 is TGTGCCAGCAGCTCGGGACAGGCAGACGGTAATTCACCCCTCCACTTT. The whole variable domain, filled in from reference TRBV5-5 and TRBJ1-6, reads DAGVTQSPTHLIKTRGQQVTLRCSPISGHKSVSWYQQVLGQGPQFIFQYYEKEERGRGNFPDRFSARQFPNYSSELNVNALLLGDSALYLCASSSGQADGNSPLHFGNGTRLTVT.

The V gene is TRBV9, the J gene TRBJ1-4; D is uncertain. CDR3 length: 14 residues. Germline V gene data show CDR1 as SGDLS and CDR2 as YYNGEE. V lost 0 bases, J lost 9 bases, and 12 bases lay in between. This chain's CDR3 is CASSVEEAGKKLFF. CDR3 DNA: TGTGCCAGCAGCGTAGAGGAGGCGGGGAAAAAACTGTTTTTT.

The chain uses TRBV5-3 and TRBJ2-1, with D tentatively TRBD2 (5 bases). TRBV5-3 is classed as an ORF, of uncertain function. This CDR3 region has 15 residues. The V gene lost 0 bases and the J gene lost 5 bases, with 12 bases spanning the gap. CDR3 sequence reads: CARSLGPRGNNEQFF. The CDR3 DNA is TGTGCCAGAAGCTTGGGGCCAAGAGGGAACAATGAGCAGTTCTTC.